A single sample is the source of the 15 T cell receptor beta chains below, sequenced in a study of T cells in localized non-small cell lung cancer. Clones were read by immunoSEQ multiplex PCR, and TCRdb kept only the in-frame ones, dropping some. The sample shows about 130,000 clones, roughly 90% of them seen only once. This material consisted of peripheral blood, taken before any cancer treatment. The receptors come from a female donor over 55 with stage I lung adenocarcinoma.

DNA for the CDR3: TGTGCCAGCAGTGCGCAGGGGGCAAATACTGAAGCTTTCTTT. This encodes CASSAQGANTEAFF. The chain couples TRBV2 to TRBJ1-1; 8 nucleotides line up with TRBD1. Losses at the gene ends were 4 bases for V and 5 bases for J; bases not matched to a gene: 6. Germline CDR1 SNHLY, CDR2 FYNNEI. This CDR3 contains 14 residues.

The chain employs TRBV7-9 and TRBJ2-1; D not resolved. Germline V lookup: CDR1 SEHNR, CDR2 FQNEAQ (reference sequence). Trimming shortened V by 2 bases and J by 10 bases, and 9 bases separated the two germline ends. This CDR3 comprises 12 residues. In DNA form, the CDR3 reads TGTGCCAGCAGCTTACGCGTTTGGGAGCAGTTCTTC. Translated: CASSLRVWEQFF.

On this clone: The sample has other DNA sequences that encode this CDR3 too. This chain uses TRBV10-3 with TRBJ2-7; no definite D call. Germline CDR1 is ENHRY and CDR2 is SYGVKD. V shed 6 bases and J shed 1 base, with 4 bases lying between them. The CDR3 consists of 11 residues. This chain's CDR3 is CAIRDSYEQYF. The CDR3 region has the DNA TGTGCCATCAGGGATTCCTACGAGCAGTACTTC.

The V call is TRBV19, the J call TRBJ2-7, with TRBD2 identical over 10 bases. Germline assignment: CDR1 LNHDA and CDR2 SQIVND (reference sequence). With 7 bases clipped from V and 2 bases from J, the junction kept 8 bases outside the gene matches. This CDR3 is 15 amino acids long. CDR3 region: CASTLHLAGAYEQYF. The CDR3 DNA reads TGTGCCAGTACCCTCCACCTAGCGGGGGCCTACGAGCAGTACTTC.

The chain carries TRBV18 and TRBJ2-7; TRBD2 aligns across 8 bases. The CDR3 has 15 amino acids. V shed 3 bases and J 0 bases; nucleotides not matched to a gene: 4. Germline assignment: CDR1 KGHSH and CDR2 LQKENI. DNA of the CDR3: TGTGCCAGCTCACCGTCAAGCGGGAGCTCCTACGAGCAGTACTTC. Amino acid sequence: CASSPSSGSSYEQYF.

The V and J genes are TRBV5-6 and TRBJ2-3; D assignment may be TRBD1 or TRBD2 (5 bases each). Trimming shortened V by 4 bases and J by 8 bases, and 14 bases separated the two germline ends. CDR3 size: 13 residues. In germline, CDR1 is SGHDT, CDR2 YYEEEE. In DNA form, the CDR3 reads TGTGCCAGCAGCGGGGACCCCGGGGCTACGCAGTATTTT. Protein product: CASSGDPGATQYF.

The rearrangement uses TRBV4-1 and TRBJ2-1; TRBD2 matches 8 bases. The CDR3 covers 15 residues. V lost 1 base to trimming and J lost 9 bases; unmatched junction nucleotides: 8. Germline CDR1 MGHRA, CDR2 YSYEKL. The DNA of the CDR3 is TGCGCCAGCAGCCAAGCTCGTGGCGGGAGGATTGAGCAGTTCTTC. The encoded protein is CASSQARGGRIEQFF.

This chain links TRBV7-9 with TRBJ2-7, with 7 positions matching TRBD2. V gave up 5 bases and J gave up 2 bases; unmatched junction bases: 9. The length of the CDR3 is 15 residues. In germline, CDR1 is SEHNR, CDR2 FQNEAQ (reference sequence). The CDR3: CASSLLAGTTYEQYF. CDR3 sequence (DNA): TGTGCCAGCAGCCTCTTAGCGGGTACAACCTACGAGCAGTACTTC.

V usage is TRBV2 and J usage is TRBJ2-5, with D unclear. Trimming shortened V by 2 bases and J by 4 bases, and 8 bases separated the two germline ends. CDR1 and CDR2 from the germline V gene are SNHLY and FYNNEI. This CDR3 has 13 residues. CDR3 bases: TGTGCCAGCAGTGAACTGGACGGAGAGACCCAGTACTTC. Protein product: CASSELDGETQYF.

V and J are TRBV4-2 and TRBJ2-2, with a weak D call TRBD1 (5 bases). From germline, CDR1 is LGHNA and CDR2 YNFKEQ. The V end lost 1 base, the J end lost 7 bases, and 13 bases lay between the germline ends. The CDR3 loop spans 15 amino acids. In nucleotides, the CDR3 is TGTGCCAGCAGCCAAGGGGGCCTAAGCAGCGGGGAGCTGTTTTTT. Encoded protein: CASSQGGLSSGELFF.

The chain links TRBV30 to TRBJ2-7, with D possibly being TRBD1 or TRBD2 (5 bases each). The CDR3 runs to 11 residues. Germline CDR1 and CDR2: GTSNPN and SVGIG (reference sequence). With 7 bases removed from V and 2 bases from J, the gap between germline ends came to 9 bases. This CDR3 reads CASVGAYEQYF. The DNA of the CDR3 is TGTGCCTCCGTGGGGGCCTACGAGCAGTACTTC. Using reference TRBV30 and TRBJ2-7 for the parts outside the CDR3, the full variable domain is SQTIHQWPATLVQPVGSPLSLECTVEGTSNPNLYWYRQAAGRGLQLLFYSVGIGQISSEVPQNLSASRPQDRQFILSSKKLLLSDSGFYLCASVGAYEQYFGPGTRLTVT.

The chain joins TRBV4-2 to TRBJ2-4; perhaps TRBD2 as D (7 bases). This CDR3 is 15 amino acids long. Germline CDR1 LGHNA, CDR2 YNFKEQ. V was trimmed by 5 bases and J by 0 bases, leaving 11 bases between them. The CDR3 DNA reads TGTGCCAGCAGCGAGGGGGGGAGAGCCAAAAACATTCAGTACTTC. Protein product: CASSEGGRAKNIQYF.

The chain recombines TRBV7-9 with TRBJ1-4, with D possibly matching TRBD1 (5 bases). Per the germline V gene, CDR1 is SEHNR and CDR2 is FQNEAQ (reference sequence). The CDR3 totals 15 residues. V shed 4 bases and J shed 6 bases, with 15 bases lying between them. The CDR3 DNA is TGTGCCAGCAGCTCCCGGCAGGAACAGGATGAAAAACTGTTTTTT. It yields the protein CASSSRQEQDEKLFF.

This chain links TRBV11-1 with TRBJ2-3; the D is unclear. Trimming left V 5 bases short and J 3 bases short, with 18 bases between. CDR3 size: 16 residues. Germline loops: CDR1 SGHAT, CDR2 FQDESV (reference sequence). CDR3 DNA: TGTGCCAGCAGCCCCTATGAGGAGAGGTGGACAGATACGCAGTATTTT. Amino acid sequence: CASSPYEERWTDTQYF.

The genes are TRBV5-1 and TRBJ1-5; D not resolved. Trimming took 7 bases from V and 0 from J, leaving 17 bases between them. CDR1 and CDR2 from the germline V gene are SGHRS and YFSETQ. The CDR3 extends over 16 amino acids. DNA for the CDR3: TGCGCCAGCGACCGAAGCACAAGGAATAGCAATCAGCCCCAGCATTTT. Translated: CASDRSTRNSNQPQHF.